The 6 T cell receptor beta chains given below trace back to one sample, sequenced in a study of tumor-infiltrating lymphocytes in primary liver carcinoma. TCR beta cDNA was made from around 520 ng total RNA with a constant-region primer. Each TCR beta library was derived from three nested multiplex PCR rounds that employed slightly modified ARM-PCR. TRBV1-TRBV30 forward primers paired with a C-beta reverse primer were used in the first two PCR rounds, which ran approximately 10 cycles each. TCRdb reprocessed the multiplex PCR reads with MiXCR, giving one entry per CDR3 protein. The sample lists roughly 32,000 distinct CDR3 sequences, around 66% occurring once. Each 20-30 mg portion of unsorted bulk tissue served as the source for co-extraction of RNA and DNA. Sequenced sample: liver tumor tissue from sampling region 3. Subset reported: tumor region T3, left-lateral pole. These receptors came from a young woman with primary liver carcinoma and hepatitis B virus infection.

Turning to this clonotype: Compared with germline, one end of the junction differs, possibly owing to a read error. This chain connects TRBV4-1 to TRBJ2-4; the D gene could be TRBD1 or TRBD2 (5 bases each). Germline assignment: CDR1 MGHRA and CDR2 YSYEKL. The CDR3 covers 16 residues. This chain's CDR3 is CASIPEMNRDASKWYF. CDR3 sequence (DNA): TGTGCCAGCATCCCAGAGATGAATAGGGACGCGAGCAAGTGGTACTTC.

Concerning this clonotype: This may be a read error: a much more frequent sequence differs by one nucleotide. The V and J genes are TRBV11-2 and TRBJ2-2; D perhaps matches TRBD2 (5 bases). This CDR3 is 15 amino acids long. CDR1 is SGHAT, CDR2 FQNNGV, per germline. The CDR3 here is CARGPPQGPTGELFF. The CDR3 nucleotides are TGTGCCAGAGGCCCTCCGCAAGGACCGACCGGGGAGCTGTTCTTT.

This clonotype is medium-sized. The rearrangement joins TRBV5-6 to TRBJ1-1; D unclear. Germline CDR1 reads SGHDT; CDR2 reads YYEEEE. CDR3 size: 12 residues. Trimming cost V 0 bases and J 6 bases, with 6 bases left between them. The CDR3 protein is CASSLVWAEAFF. CDR3 DNA: TGTGCCAGCAGCTTGGTTTGGGCTGAAGCTTTCTTT.

This clonotype was found once. The CDR3 end shows no conserved phenylalanine or tryptophan, and so a read error is likely. The DNA is omitted, as the CDR3 cannot be located on it reliably, and the CDR3 follows TCRdb's listing. The rearrangement joins TRBV11-2 to TRBJ1-2. CDR1 SGHAT and CDR2 FQNNGV come from the germline V gene. The CDR3 has 15 amino acids, counting both end residues. CDR3 protein: CASCLDGMAGRGYTL.

With respect to this clonotype: The CDR3 end shows no conserved phenylalanine or tryptophan, and so a read error is likely. The CDR3 DNA follows: TGTGCCATCAGTGAGTCTCTACAGGGCGGTCAGCCCCAGCATTCT. Amino acid sequence: CAISESLQGGQPQHS. The chain is built from TRBV10-3 and TRBJ1-5, with D maybe TRBD1 (6 bases). V lost 0 bases to trimming and J lost 6 bases, with 12 bases between them. The CDR3 totals 15 residues. CDR1 and CDR2 (germline): ENHRY, SYGVKD.

About this clonotype itself: Sequence at one end of the junction differs from germline and may be a read error. J is TRBJ2-6 and V is TRBV6-1, with 8 bases identical to TRBD1. This CDR3 has 17 residues. Germline values: CDR1 MNHNS, CDR2 SASEGT. DNA for the CDR3: TGTACCAGCAGTGAAGGACAGGGAGCCCTTGGAGCCAACGTCCCGACTTTT. It translates to CTSSEGQGALGANVPTF.